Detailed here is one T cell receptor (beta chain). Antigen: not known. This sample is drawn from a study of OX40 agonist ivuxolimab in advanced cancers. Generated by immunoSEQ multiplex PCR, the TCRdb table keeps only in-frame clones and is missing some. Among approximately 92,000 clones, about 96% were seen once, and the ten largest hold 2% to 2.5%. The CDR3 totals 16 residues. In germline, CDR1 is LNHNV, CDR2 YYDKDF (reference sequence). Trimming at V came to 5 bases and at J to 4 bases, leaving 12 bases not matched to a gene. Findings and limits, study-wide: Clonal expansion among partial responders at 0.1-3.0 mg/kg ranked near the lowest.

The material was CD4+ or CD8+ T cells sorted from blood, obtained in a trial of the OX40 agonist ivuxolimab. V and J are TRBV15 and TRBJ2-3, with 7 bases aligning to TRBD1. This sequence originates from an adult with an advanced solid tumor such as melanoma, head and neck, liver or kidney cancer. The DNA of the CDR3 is TGTGCCACCAGCGATACTAGACAGGGTGGGGCAGATACGCAGTATTTT. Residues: CATSDTRQGGADTQYF. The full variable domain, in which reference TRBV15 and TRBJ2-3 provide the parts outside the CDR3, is DAMVIQNPRYQVTQFGKPVTLSCSQTLNHNVMYWYQQKSSQAPKLLFHYYDKDFNNEADTPDNFQSRRPNTSFCFLDIRSPGLGDTAMYLCATSDTRQGGADTQYFGPGTRLTVL.